This TCR beta chain derives from a study of long-term antiretroviral therapy in people with HIV. Survey level was the resolution at which the v3.0 immunoSEQ assay ran. This table comes from immunoSEQ multiplex PCR, and its TCRdb copy is limited to in-frame clones, with some not included. The table lists about 50,000 clones, roughly four fifths of them singletons. Study-wide results and limits: Dominating the repertoire at all time points were the clones that expanded before ART.

With regard to this clone: Its matching antigen is unknown.

This CDR3 spans 14 amino acids. V was cut by 3 bases and J by 1 base, with 10 bases left in between. Germline V gene sequence: CDR1 LGHNA, CDR2 YSLEER. It was in the United States that all participants with HIV were treated. This TCR came from a woman between 18 and 29 years old with HIV. The source was unsorted PBMCs, collected 0.8 years after starting antiretroviral therapy. This chain joins TRBV4-3 and TRBJ2-7; tentatively, D is TRBD1 or TRBD2 (5 bases each). CDR3 sequence: CASSQGEGSYEQYF. CDR3 DNA: TGCGCCAGCAGCCAGGGGGAAGGGTCCTACGAGCAGTACTTC.